A selection of T cell receptor beta chains follows, all from one sample in a study of blood T cell repertoires in COVID-19. TCRdb's copy holds only in-frame clones and misses some; the assay was immunoSEQ multiplex PCR. The top ten hold 3.6% of the sample, which has about 260,000 clones, roughly 86% seen once. The material sequenced was peripheral blood. The origin of the receptors is a young man with active or convalescent COVID-19. Each CDR3 is given with its conserved first and last residue. Size is omitted from some rows. Given values are once, few, many or a class for expanded clones.

TRBV9	few	TRBJ2-2	17	CASSPRTGGENTGELFF
TRBV9	.	TRBJ2-2	15	CASSVGLPNTGELFF
TRBV7-9	.	TRBJ2-5	15	CASSLNMVGVETQYF
TRBV7-9	once	TRBJ1-3	14	CASSLRGSGNTIYF
TRBV7-9	.	TRBJ2-3	16	CASSNPIAGGPDTQYF
TRBV28	.	TRBJ1-5	12	CASNQGVQPQHF
TRBV24-1	.	TRBJ2-2	13	CASSVRDTGELFF
TRBV28	.	TRBJ2-5	13	CASTQRGEGTQYF
TRBV7-9	.	TRBJ1-5	15	CASSLGQGPNQPQHF
TRBV28	.	TRBJ2-2	12	CASSRYSGELFF
TRBV7-6	.	TRBJ1-2	16	CASSLETGPGSYGYTF
TRBV29-1	.	TRBJ2-2	14	CSIRDWRDTGELFF
TRBV19	.	TRBJ1-1	14	CASSIAERTSEAFF
TRBV6-5	.	TRBJ1-2	13	CASSYGGQGGYTF
TRBV7-9	few	TRBJ1-4	16	CASSHPPVATNEKLFF
TRBV5-6	.	TRBJ2-7	18	CASSFRLAGVVSSYEQYF
TRBV6-5	.	TRBJ1-3	12	CASTSSGNTIYF
TRBV28	.	TRBJ2-3	16	CASSQQALTSTDTQYF
TRBV7-3	.	TRBJ2-5	13	CASSLWGLETQYF
TRBV30	.	TRBJ1-3	11	CAWRLGNTIYF
TRBV5-4	once	TRBJ2-4	14	CASSLGRGQGIQYF
TRBV19	.	TRBJ2-7	13	CASRRQGVYEQYF
TRBV3-1/TRBV3-2	once	TRBJ2-7	16	CASSPDAGTRTYEQYF
TRBV6-5	.	TRBJ2-7	14	CASSTGTGGSEQYF
TRBV2	.	TRBJ2-1	17	CASSTSSGAFSGNEQFF
TRBV6-1	.	TRBJ1-2	16	CASSEVWGTGGKGYTF
TRBV21-1	.	TRBJ1-3	14	CASSKVASGNTIYF
TRBV9	.	TRBJ1-4	14	CASSVEGAPEKLFF